These 31 T cell receptor beta chains originate from one sample sequenced in a study of cytomegalovirus exposure and HLA in healthy donors. Libraries were prepared by immunoSEQ multiplex PCR; TCRdb keeps only in-frame clonotypes and omits some of them. The sample consists of tens of thousands of clones, roughly 94% of them appearing once. The sample consisted of PBMCs. The origin of the receptors is a woman aged 18-29 years in good health and CMV-seronegative.

This clone was seen just once. This chain uses TRBV27 with TRBJ1-2, with D maybe TRBD1 (6 bases). Trimming pared 6 bases from V and 7 bases from J, leaving 18 bases between. CDR3 length equals 14 residues. CDR1 and CDR2 (germline): MNHEY, SMNVEV (reference sequence). The DNA for the CDR3 is TGTGCCAGCAGGGGGGAGAGGGGGGGAGGTGGCTACACCTTC. Protein sequence: CASRGERGGGGYTF.

The chain carries TRBV5-1 and TRBJ1-2; D is possibly TRBD1 (5 bases). Per the germline V gene, CDR1 is SGHRS and CDR2 is YFSETQ. The CDR3 has 14 amino acids. The V end was cut by 1 base, the J end by 3 bases, with 10 bases between. CDR3 region: CASSLRGEDYGYTF. The CDR3, as DNA: TGCGCCAGCAGCTTGCGGGGGGAGGACTATGGCTACACCTTC.

The V and J genes are TRBV6-5 and TRBJ1-2; TRBD1 matches 8 bases. V was pared by 6 bases and J by 8 bases, with 14 bases of the junction left unmatched. The CDR3 contains 15 residues. Germline lookup yields CDR1 MNHEY and CDR2 SVGAGI. CDR3 in amino acids: CASRRSRQGFFGYTF. For the CDR3, the DNA is TGTGCCAGCAGACGTTCGAGACAGGGGTTCTTCGGCTACACCTTC.

The rearrangement uses TRBV7-6 and TRBJ1-6; 9 bases are shared with TRBD1. The CDR3 length is 15 residues. Germline V gene data show CDR1 as SGHVS and CDR2 as FNYEAQ. V lost 0 bases to trimming and J lost 8 bases; unmatched junction nucleotides: 2. The CDR3 is CASSLATGGDSPLHF. The CDR3 DNA is TGTGCCAGCAGCTTAGCCACAGGGGGCGATTCACCCCTCCACTTT.

Here the CDR3 DNA reads TGTGCCATCAGTGAGTCGATAATAATGGACAGCTACTCTAACTATGGCTACACCTTC. Encoded protein: CAISESIIMDSYSNYGYTF. The chain recombines TRBV10-3 with TRBJ1-2, with D tentatively TRBD1 (6 bases). Trimming shortened V by 0 bases and J by 0 bases, and 20 bases separated the two germline ends. The CDR3 has 19 residues. Germline loops: CDR1 ENHRY, CDR2 SYGVKD.

The V call is TRBV30, the J call TRBJ2-5; 9 positions match TRBD2. CDR1 and CDR2 from the germline V gene are GTSNPN and SVGIG (reference sequence). The CDR3 sequence is 16 residues long. Unmatched junction bases numbered 12, after V lost 1 base and J lost 6 bases. The CDR3 protein is CAWSALTSGRLKTQYF. CDR3 coding DNA: TGTGCCTGGAGTGCCTTGACTAGCGGTCGTTTAAAGACCCAGTACTTC.

The chain combines TRBV5-4 with TRBJ2-3, with TRBD2 matching 12 bases. CDR1 is SGHNT and CDR2 is YYREEE in the germline V gene (reference sequence). The CDR3 totals 17 residues. The junction had 9 bases not matched to a gene; V was cut back by 5 bases and J by 2 bases. This CDR3 reads CASSPTSGGPSTDTQYF. The CDR3 coding sequence is TGTGCCAGCAGTCCAACTAGCGGGGGGCCTTCCACAGATACGCAGTATTTT. Together with reference TRBV5-4 and TRBJ2-3, the CDR3 gives the full variable domain: ETGVTQSPTHLIKTRGQQVTLRCSSQSGHNTVSWYQQALGQGPQFIFQYYREEENGRGNFPPRFSGLQFPNYSSELNVNALELDDSALYLCASSPTSGGPSTDTQYFGPGTRLTVL.

This chain links TRBV18 with TRBJ2-7, with TRBD1 matching over 10 bases. Per the germline V gene, CDR1 is KGHSH and CDR2 is LQKENI. After removal of 6 bases from V and 6 bases from J, the junction contained 8 bases not matched to a gene. The CDR3 sequence is 14 residues long. DNA for the CDR3: TGTGCCAGCTCCCACCGGGACAGGGGTAGCGAGCAGTACTTC. Its translation is CASSHRDRGSEQYF.

The chain recombines TRBV18 with TRBJ1-1; 7 bases match TRBD1. The length of the CDR3 is 15 residues. Unmatched junction bases numbered 6, after V lost 4 bases and J lost 1 base. CDR1 and CDR2 (germline): KGHSH, LQKENI. CDR3 DNA sequence: TGTGCCAGCTCACAAACCGGGACAGAGAACACTGAAGCTTTCTTT. It encodes CASSQTGTENTEAFF.

The V gene is TRBV7-2, the J gene TRBJ1-2; the match to TRBD1 covers 7 bases. Germline V gene lookup returns CDR1 SGHTA and CDR2 FQGNSA. V was pared by 0 bases and J by 4 bases, with 5 bases of the junction left unmatched. The CDR3 runs 15 residues. The chain's CDR3 is CASSLAEGAAYGYTF. The CDR3 DNA follows: TGTGCCAGCAGCTTAGCGGAGGGGGCGGCCTATGGCTACACCTTC.

The rearrangement joins TRBV18 to TRBJ1-2; D ambiguous. In germline, CDR1 is KGHSH, CDR2 LQKENI. The CDR3 contains 14 residues. Trimming left V 3 bases short and J 3 bases short, with 11 bases between. CDR3 coding DNA: TGTGCCAGCTCACCTTCGTCAGATCACTATGGCTACACCTTC. Translated: CASSPSSDHYGYTF.

The J gene is TRBJ1-2, the V gene TRBV2, with 9 bases lining up with TRBD1. Trimming took 3 bases from V and 8 from J; bases not matched to a gene: 13. The CDR3 covers 16 residues. Germline V gives CDR1 SNHLY, CDR2 FYNNEI. The CDR3 spells CASSEDAETGGFGYTF. In DNA form, the CDR3 reads TGTGCCAGCAGTGAGGATGCGGAGACAGGGGGTTTCGGCTACACCTTC.

The chain combines TRBV30 with TRBJ2-2; D is perhaps TRBD2 (5 bases). The CDR3 has 14 amino acids. Trimming stripped 0 bases from V and 3 bases from J, with 8 bases between. Germline V gives CDR1 GTSNPN, CDR2 SVGIG (reference sequence). CDR3 sequence: CAWSVTGYTGELFF. The DNA for the CDR3 is TGTGCCTGGAGTGTAACGGGGTACACCGGGGAGCTGTTTTTT.

The chain combines TRBV25-1 with TRBJ1-1; D perhaps matches TRBD1 (6 bases). This CDR3 comprises 13 residues. Germline V gene lookup returns CDR1 MGHDK and CDR2 SYGVNS. The germline V and J ends were trimmed by 7 bases and 4 bases, with 13 bases remaining between them. This CDR3 reads CASKRGGPTEAFF. The CDR3 bases are TGTGCCAGCAAACGGGGGGGCCCCACTGAAGCTTTCTTT.

The rearrangement uses TRBV7-2 and TRBJ2-3; 11 bases map to TRBD2. Trimming cost V 3 bases and J 4 bases; bases outside gene matches: 12. Per the germline V gene, CDR1 is SGHTA and CDR2 is FQGNSA. This CDR3 is built from 18 residues. This chain's CDR3 is CASSLISTSGGAADTQYF. In nucleotides, the CDR3 is TGTGCCAGCAGCTTGATATCCACTAGCGGGGGAGCGGCAGATACGCAGTATTTT.

The rearrangement joins TRBV9 to TRBJ1-3; D call uncertain. The CDR3 is 16 amino acids. V lost 0 bases to trimming and J lost 2 bases, with 12 bases between them. Germline-derived CDR1 and CDR2 are SGDLS and YYNGEE. The CDR3 reads CASSVAAGGTGNTIYF. CDR3 DNA: TGTGCCAGCAGCGTAGCGGCGGGAGGAACTGGAAACACCATATATTTT.

The J gene is TRBJ2-5, the V gene TRBV9; TRBD1 matches at 9 bases. V was clipped by 3 bases and J by 4 bases; unmatched bases: 7. The germline gives CDR1 SGDLS, CDR2 YYNGEE. The CDR3 is 15 residues long. In DNA form, the CDR3 reads TGTGCCAGCAGCGCCGGACAGGGGATAATAGAGACCCAGTACTTC. Protein: CASSAGQGIIETQYF. Combining the CDR3 with reference TRBV9 and TRBJ2-5 gives the whole variable domain DSGVTQTPKHLITATGQRVTLRCSPRSGDLSVYWYQQSLDQGLQFLIQYYNGEERAKGNILERFSAQQFPDLHSELNLSSLELGDSALYFCASSAGQGIIETQYFGPGTRLLVL.

The chain carries TRBV7-2 and TRBJ2-1; 10 positions agree with TRBD2. The CDR3 sequence is 15 residues long. Germline V CDR1 and CDR2: SGHTA, FQGNSA. With V trimmed by 5 bases and J by 2 bases, 3 bases remained unmatched. The CDR3: CASSTLAGTYNEQFF. The CDR3 DNA is TGTGCCAGCAGCACACTAGCGGGGACCTACAATGAGCAGTTCTTC.

The chain uses TRBV5-4 and TRBJ1-2; 7 positions match TRBD1. Germline lookup yields CDR1 SGHNT and CDR2 YYREEE (reference sequence). The junction had 11 bases not matched to a gene; V was cut back by 4 bases and J by 2 bases. This CDR3 has 16 amino acids. The CDR3 DNA reads as TGTGCCAGCAGCCTATCCGGGACAGACCTCAACTATGGCTACACCTTC. This codes for CASSLSGTDLNYGYTF.

The chain is built from TRBV7-2 and TRBJ1-3; 7 nucleotides align to TRBD1. This CDR3 has 15 amino acids. CDR1 and CDR2 (germline): SGHTA, FQGNSA. V lost 0 bases to trimming and J lost 3 bases; unmatched junction nucleotides: 2. CDR3 nucleotide sequence: TGTGCCAGCAGCTTAGCAGGGGGCTTTGGAAACACCATATATTTT. This codes for CASSLAGGFGNTIYF.

The chain recombines TRBV5-1 with TRBJ2-3; no definite D call. CDR3 length: 14 residues. Trimming took off 4 bases at V and 1 base at J, with 10 bases between the two ends. Germline loops: CDR1 SGHRS, CDR2 YFSETQ. The CDR3 protein is CASSAIDGTDTQYF. The DNA of the CDR3 is TGCGCCAGCAGCGCTATCGATGGCACAGATACGCAGTATTTT.

V usage is TRBV7-3 and J usage is TRBJ2-3, with D tentatively TRBD2 (6 bases). This CDR3 is built from 14 residues. The V end lost 7 bases, the J end lost 6 bases, and 17 bases lay between the germline ends. CDR1 SGHTA and CDR2 FQGTGA come from the germline V gene. The CDR3 reads CASNSGTRGDTQYF. DNA for the CDR3: TGTGCCAGCAACTCAGGGACCCGGGGGGATACGCAGTATTTT.

This chain connects TRBV5-4 to TRBJ2-5; 8 bases line up with TRBD2. The CDR3 covers 17 residues. Germline V gene sequence: CDR1 SGHNT, CDR2 YYREEE (reference sequence). The ends lost 2 bases at V and 0 bases at J; junction bases unmatched: 9. CDR3 DNA sequence: TGTGCCAGCAGCTTACTTGTATTAGCGGGGAACCAAGAGACCCAGTACTTC. Translation: CASSLLVLAGNQETQYF.

The genes are TRBV5-4 and TRBJ1-2, with a possible D match to TRBD1 (6 bases). Deletions cut 5 bases from V and 1 base from J, with 9 bases between. The CDR3 covers 13 residues. Germline-derived CDR1 and CDR2 are SGHNT and YYREEE (reference sequence). CDR3 bases: TGTGCCAGCAGTCCGGACAGTAACTATGGCTACACCTTC. It yields the protein CASSPDSNYGYTF.

The chain joins TRBV5-4 to TRBJ1-4; the D gene is possibly TRBD1 (5 bases). Trimming shortened V by 4 bases and J by 7 bases, and 20 bases separated the two germline ends. Germline V gene lookup returns CDR1 SGHNT and CDR2 YYREEE (reference sequence). The CDR3 sequence is 16 residues long. The CDR3 protein is CASSPRGGEVAEKLFF. The CDR3 DNA sequence: TGTGCCAGCAGCCCCCGGGGAGGGGAAGTTGCTGAAAAACTGTTTTTT. Using reference TRBV5-4 and TRBJ1-4 for the parts outside the CDR3, the full variable domain is ETGVTQSPTHLIKTRGQQVTLRCSSQSGHNTVSWYQQALGQGPQFIFQYYREEENGRGNFPPRFSGLQFPNYSSELNVNALELDDSALYLCASSPRGGEVAEKLFFGSGTQLSVL.

The chain joins TRBV28 to TRBJ1-2, with D perhaps matching TRBD1 (5 bases). The ends were cut back, 5 bases at V and 8 bases at J, with 18 bases in the middle. This CDR3 has 14 residues. Germline values: CDR1 MDHEN, CDR2 SYDVKM. CDR3: CASSPFDRSKGYTF. CDR3 nucleotides: TGTGCCAGCAGTCCCTTCGACAGATCTAAGGGCTACACCTTC.

This clone was counted a few times. The V and J genes are TRBV7-2 and TRBJ1-6, with D uncertain. The germline gives CDR1 SGHTA, CDR2 FQGNSA. The CDR3 length is 14 residues. V lost 2 bases and J 9 bases, leaving 11 bases between the germline ends. DNA for the CDR3: TGTGCCAGCAGCTTATTGGCGTTAGCTTCACCCCTCCACTTT. It translates to CASSLLALASPLHF.

This chain links TRBV5-8 with TRBJ2-1; tentatively, D is TRBD2 (5 bases). Trimming shortened V by 0 bases and J by 6 bases, and 13 bases separated the two germline ends. Germline V gene sequence: CDR1 SGHTS, CDR2 YDEGEE. The CDR3 contains 15 residues. CDR3 DNA: TGTGCCAGCAGCTTGGGGCGCGGGCTACTCAATGAGCAGTTCTTC. It specifies CASSLGRGLLNEQFF.

The V gene is TRBV18, the J gene TRBJ1-2; TRBD1 aligns across 8 bases. Losses at the gene ends were 6 bases for V and 7 bases for J; bases not matched to a gene: 10. The CDR3 loop spans 14 amino acids. Germline values: CDR1 KGHSH, CDR2 LQKENI. The chain's CDR3 is CASSPDRGEVGYTF. The CDR3 nucleotides are TGTGCCAGCTCCCCAGACAGGGGAGAGGTTGGCTACACCTTC. Together with reference TRBV18 and TRBJ1-2, the CDR3 gives the full variable domain: NAGVMQNPRHLVRRRGQEARLRCSPMKGHSHVYWYRQLPEEGLKFMVYLQKENIIDESGMPKERFSAEFPKEGPSILRIQQVVRGDSAAYFCASSPDRGEVGYTFGSGTRLTVV.

The V and J genes are TRBV20-1 and TRBJ2-1, with a possible D match to TRBD2 (6 bases). CDR3 length equals 11 residues. Looked up from germline, CDR1 is DFQATT and CDR2 is SNEGSKA (reference sequence). Trimming shortened V by 7 bases and J by 9 bases, and 13 bases separated the two germline ends. The chain's CDR3 is CSGPGDGEQFF. As DNA, the CDR3 is TGCAGTGGGCCGGGGGATGGTGAGCAGTTCTTC.

This rearrangement joins TRBV28 to TRBJ2-7; D is perhaps TRBD2 (6 bases). Germline CDR1 reads MDHEN; CDR2 reads SYDVKM. There are 18 residues in the CDR3. V lost 7 bases and J lost 4, with 29 bases in between. The CDR3 region has the DNA TGTGCCAGCACCTCCTCTTCAACGCGGGGTAGGGAGGATTACGAGCAGTACTTC. Translated, it gives CASTSSSTRGREDYEQYF.